There are a few counts of the clone carrying this T cell receptor beta chain. Its antigen is unknown. This table comes from immunoSEQ multiplex PCR, and its TCRdb copy is limited to in-frame clones, with some not included. The sample records some 22,000 clones, 85% to 90% being singletons. CDR3 length: 15 amino acids. Trimming removed 7 bases at V and 6 bases at J, with 19 bases between. Germline values: CDR1 LNHDA, CDR2 SQIVND (reference sequence). This sample is drawn from a study of T cells in localized non-small cell lung cancer. General study results and limits: Heterogeneity within the tumor remains possible, as just one region underwent sequencing. Adjacent lung was found to contain a median approximately 50 of the top 100 tumor clones. Higher adjacent-lung clonality was associated with shorter survival. The highest T cell clonality was in uninvolved adjacent lung, above tumor.

The rearrangement links TRBV19 to TRBJ1-5; D may be TRBD1 (6 bases). This TCR came from a man aged 40 to 70 with stage II lung adenocarcinoma. Sequenced material: PBMCs, taken before any cancer treatment. The chain's CDR3 is CASNEGGPWGQPQHF. CDR3 in DNA: TGTGCCAGTAATGAAGGGGGGCCTTGGGGTCAGCCCCAGCATTTT.